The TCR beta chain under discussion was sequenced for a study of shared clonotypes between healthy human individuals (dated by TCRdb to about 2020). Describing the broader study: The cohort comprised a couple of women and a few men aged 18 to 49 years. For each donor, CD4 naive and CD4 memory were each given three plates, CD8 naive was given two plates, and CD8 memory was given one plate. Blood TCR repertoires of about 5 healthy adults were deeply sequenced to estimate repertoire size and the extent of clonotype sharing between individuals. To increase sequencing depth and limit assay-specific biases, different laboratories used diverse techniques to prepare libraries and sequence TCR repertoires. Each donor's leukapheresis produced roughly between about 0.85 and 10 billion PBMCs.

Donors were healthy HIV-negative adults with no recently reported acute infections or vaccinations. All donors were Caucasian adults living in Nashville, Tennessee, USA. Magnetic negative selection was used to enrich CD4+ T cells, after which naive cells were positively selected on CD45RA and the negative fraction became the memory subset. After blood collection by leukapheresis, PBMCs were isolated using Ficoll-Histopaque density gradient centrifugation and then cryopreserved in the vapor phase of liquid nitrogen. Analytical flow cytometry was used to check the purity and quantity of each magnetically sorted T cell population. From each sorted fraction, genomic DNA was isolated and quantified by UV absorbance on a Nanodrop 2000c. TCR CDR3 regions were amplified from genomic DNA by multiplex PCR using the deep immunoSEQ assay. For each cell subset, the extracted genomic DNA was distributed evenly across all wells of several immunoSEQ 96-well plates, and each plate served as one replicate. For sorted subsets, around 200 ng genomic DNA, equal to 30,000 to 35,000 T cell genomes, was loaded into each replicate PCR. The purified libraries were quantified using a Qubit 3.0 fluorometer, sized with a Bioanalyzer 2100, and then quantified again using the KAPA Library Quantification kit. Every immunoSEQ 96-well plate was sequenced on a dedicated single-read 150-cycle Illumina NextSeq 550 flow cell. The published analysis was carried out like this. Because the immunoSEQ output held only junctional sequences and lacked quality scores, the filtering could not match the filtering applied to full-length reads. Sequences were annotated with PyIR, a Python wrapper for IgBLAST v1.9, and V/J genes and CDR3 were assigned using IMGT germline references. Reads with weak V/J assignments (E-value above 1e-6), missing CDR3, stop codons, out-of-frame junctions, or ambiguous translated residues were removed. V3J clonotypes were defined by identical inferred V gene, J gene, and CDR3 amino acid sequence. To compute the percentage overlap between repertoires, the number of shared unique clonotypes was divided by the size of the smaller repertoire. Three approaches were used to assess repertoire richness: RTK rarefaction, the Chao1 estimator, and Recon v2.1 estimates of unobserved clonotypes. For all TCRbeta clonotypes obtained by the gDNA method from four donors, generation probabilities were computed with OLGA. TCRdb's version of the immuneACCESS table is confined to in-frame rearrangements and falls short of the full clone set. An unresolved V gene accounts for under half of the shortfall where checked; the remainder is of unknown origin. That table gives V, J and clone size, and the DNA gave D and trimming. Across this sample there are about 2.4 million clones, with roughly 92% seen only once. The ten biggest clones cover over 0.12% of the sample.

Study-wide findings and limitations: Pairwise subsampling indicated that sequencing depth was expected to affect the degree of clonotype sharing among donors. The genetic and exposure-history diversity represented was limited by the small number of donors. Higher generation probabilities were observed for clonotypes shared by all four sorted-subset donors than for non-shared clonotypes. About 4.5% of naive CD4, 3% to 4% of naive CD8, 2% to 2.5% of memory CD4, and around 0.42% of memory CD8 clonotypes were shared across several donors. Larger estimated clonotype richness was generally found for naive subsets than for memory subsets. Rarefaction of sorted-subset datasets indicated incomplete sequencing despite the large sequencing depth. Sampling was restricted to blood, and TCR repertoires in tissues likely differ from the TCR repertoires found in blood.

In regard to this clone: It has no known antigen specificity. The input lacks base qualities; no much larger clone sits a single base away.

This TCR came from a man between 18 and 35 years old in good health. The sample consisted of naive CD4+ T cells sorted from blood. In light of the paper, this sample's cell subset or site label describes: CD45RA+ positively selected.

The CDR3 amino acid sequence is: CATTGGQGQPQHF. The sequenced DNA is TGTGCCACCACGGGGGGGCAAGGTCAGCCCCAGCATTTT. The chain joins TRBV10-3 to TRBJ1-5; TRBD1 is a weak D gene call, 6 bases matching. Measured from the cysteine to the phenylalanine, the CDR3 is 13 residues long. Just the 39-base CDR3 DNA is kept, in frame starting at base 1. Per the germline V gene, ENHRY is the CDR1 and SYGVKD is the CDR2. Trimming removed 10 bases from V and 6 bases from J, leaving 16 bases between the germline ends.